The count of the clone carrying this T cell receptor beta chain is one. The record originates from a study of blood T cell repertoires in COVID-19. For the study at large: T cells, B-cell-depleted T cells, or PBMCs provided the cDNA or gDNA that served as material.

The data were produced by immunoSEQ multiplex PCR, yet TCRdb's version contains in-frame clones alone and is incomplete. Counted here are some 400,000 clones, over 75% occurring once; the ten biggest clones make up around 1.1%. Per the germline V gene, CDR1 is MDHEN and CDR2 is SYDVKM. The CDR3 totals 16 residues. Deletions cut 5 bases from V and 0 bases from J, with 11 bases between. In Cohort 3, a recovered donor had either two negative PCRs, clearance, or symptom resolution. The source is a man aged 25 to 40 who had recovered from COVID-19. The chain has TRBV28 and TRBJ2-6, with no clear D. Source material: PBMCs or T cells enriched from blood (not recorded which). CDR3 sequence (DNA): TGTGCCAGCAGTACCCCAGGAAACTCTGGGGCCAACGTCCTGACTTTC. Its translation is CASSTPGNSGANVLTF.